A selection of T cell receptor beta chains follows, all from one sample in a study of T cell responses to AZD1222 COVID-19 vaccine. Assay used: immunoSEQ multiplex PCR; TCRdb lists only in-frame clones, some missing. The sample carries about 130,000 clones, about 86% recorded once. The sample in question was peripheral blood, obtained on day 0 of AZD1222 vaccination. The source is an adult in good health. The CDR3 runs from the conserved cysteine through the conserved F or W. A D gene is named only where the DNA matches it firmly. A clone size is listed for some rows: how often the clone was seen (once, few, many), or a class if it is expanded.

abundance	v_gene	d_gene	j_gene	CDR3nt	CDR3aa
.	TRBV6-5	.	TRBJ1-1	TGTGCCAGCAGTTACGGGGTGGTTCGGAGCACTGAAGCTTTCTTT	CASSYGVVRSTEAFF
.	TRBV6-1	.	TRBJ1-6	TGTGCCAGCAGTGAAGAGGAGGGATACTATAATTCACCCCTCCACTTT	CASSEEEGYYNSPLHF
.	TRBV27	.	TRBJ1-2	TGTGCCAGCAGTTTAGGCTACCGGGACACACCCTATGGCTACACCTTC	CASSLGYRDTPYGYTF
once	TRBV4-3	.	TRBJ1-6	TGCGCCAGCAGCCAAGGTCGACAGGAAAATTCACCCCTCCACTTT	CASSQGRQENSPLHF
.	TRBV7-2	.	TRBJ1-4	TGTGCCAGCAGCTTACGGGGGGAAAAACTGTTTTTT	CASSLRGEKLFF
.	TRBV18	TRBD1	TRBJ1-1	TGTGCCAGTTCACCAGGGACAGGGGGGGCAATGAACACTGAAGCTTTCTTT	CASSPGTGGAMNTEAFF
.	TRBV4-3	.	TRBJ1-3	TGCGCCAGCAGCCAAGATTTATATTGGGCAGGAAACACCATATATTTT	CASSQDLYWAGNTIYF
.	TRBV7-7	.	TRBJ2-6	TGTGCCAGCAGCTTGGATGGGGCCAACGTCCTGACTTTC	CASSLDGANVLTF
.	TRBV6-4	.	TRBJ1-1	TGTGCCAGCAGTGAAGCCGGACCGCTTTCGGAAGCTTTCTTT	CASSEAGPLSEAFF
.	TRBV30	.	TRBJ2-3	TGTGCCTGGAGTGTAGTTTCGGGGAATACGCAGTATTTT	CAWSVVSGNTQYF
many	TRBV11-2	TRBD1	TRBJ1-3	TGTGCCAGCAGCTTGGGACAGGGCTTGGACACCATATATTTT	CASSLGQGLDTIYF
few	TRBV7-3	.	TRBJ2-7	TGTGCCAGCAGCCCCCGAAGCGTATTCGGGGGAACCTACGAGCAGTACTTC	CASSPRSVFGGTYEQYF